The 10 T cell receptor beta chains below were found in one sample sequenced in a study of shared clonotypes between healthy human individuals. TCRdb's table, derived via immunoSEQ multiplex PCR, lists solely in-frame clones and lacks some. The data show 550,000 to 600,000 clones, with roughly 98% seen just once and roughly 0.29% held by the top ten. CD45RO-negative, CCR7-selected cells formed the naive CD8 fraction, which excluded terminally differentiated effector memory CD45RA+ cells. Material for sequencing was naive CD8+ T cells sorted from blood. The source is a man aged 30 to 45 in good health.

This clone was counted a single time. The chain employs TRBV5-1 and TRBJ1-1, with TRBD1 matching over 9 bases. The CDR3 extends over 15 amino acids. The junction had 10 bases not matched to a gene; V was cut back by 4 bases and J by 6 bases. CDR1 and CDR2 from the germline V gene are SGHRS and YFSETQ. CDR3: CASSPIGTGFAEAFF. The CDR3 coding sequence is TGCGCCAGCAGCCCGATCGGGACAGGGTTTGCTGAAGCTTTCTTT. Complete variable domain (other parts from reference TRBV5-1 and TRBJ1-1): KAGVTQTPRYLIKTRGQQVTLSCSPISGHRSVSWYQQTPGQGLQFLFEYFSETQRNKGNFPGRFSGRQFSNSRSEMNVSTLELGDSALYLCASSPIGTGFAEAFFGQGTRLTVV.

This chain joins TRBV6-6 and TRBJ2-1; possibly TRBD2 for D (6 bases). The CDR3 length is 12 residues. The V and J ends lost 6 bases and 10 bases respectively, with 13 bases between them. Germline V gene lookup returns CDR1 MNHNY and CDR2 SVGAGI (reference sequence). Here the CDR3 DNA reads TGTGCCAGCAGCCACCTAGCGCCCGAGCAGTTCTTC. Its protein is CASSHLAPEQFF.

The chain joins TRBV7-9 to TRBJ2-6, with D possibly being TRBD1 or TRBD2 (5 bases each). Germline-derived CDR1 and CDR2 are SEHNR and FQNEAQ (reference sequence). Between the trimmed V and J ends, which lost 5 bases and 4 bases, there was a span of 18 bases. The CDR3 is 17 residues long. The CDR3 is CASSRIEVGDGANVLTF. CDR3 DNA sequence: TGTGCCAGCAGCCGAATAGAGGTGGGGGACGGGGCCAACGTCCTGACTTTC.

The chain carries TRBV7-9 and TRBJ1-5, with a weak D call TRBD1 (6 bases). The CDR3 loop spans 15 amino acids. V lost 3 bases, J lost 3 bases, and 12 bases lay in between. The germline CDR1 and CDR2 sequences are SEHNR and FQNEAQ (reference sequence). In DNA, the CDR3 is TGTGCCAGCAGCTTCGAGGGGGAGATCAATCAGCCCCAGCATTTT. This sequence encodes CASSFEGEINQPQHF.

The chain has TRBV10-1 and TRBJ2-2, with no clear D. Trimming pared 4 bases from V and 2 bases from J, leaving 5 bases between. This CDR3 spans 13 amino acids. Looked up from germline, CDR1 is WNHNN and CDR2 is SYGVQD (reference sequence). CDR3 sequence: CASSVINTGELFF. CDR3 DNA: TGCGCCAGCAGTGTCATTAACACCGGGGAGCTGTTTTTT.

J is TRBJ2-6 and V is TRBV6-1; maybe TRBD1 (6 bases). The V gene's germline CDR1 is MNHNS and CDR2 SASEGT. Trimming left V 2 bases short and J 0 bases short, with 11 bases between. The CDR3 has 17 residues. CDR3 DNA: TGTGCCAGCAGTGAATTCGGCAGGGGCTCTGGGGCCAACGTCCTGACTTTC. This gives the protein CASSEFGRGSGANVLTF.

The chain combines TRBV5-5 with TRBJ1-1; perhaps TRBD1 as D (5 bases). The CDR3 sequence is 13 residues long. Germline CDR1 SGHKS, CDR2 YYEKEE (reference sequence). V lost 4 bases and J lost 6, with 13 bases in between. CDR3 bases: TGTGCCAGCAGCCCCCGGGGGGGGTCTGAAGCTTTCTTT. As protein: CASSPRGGSEAFF.

The chain links TRBV29-1 to TRBJ1-2; 9 bases agree with TRBD1. J lost 6 bases, V lost 7 bases, and 9 bases had no gene match. Germline V gives CDR1 SQVTM, CDR2 ANQGSEA. This CDR3 is built from 13 residues. In DNA, the CDR3 is TGCAGCGGCTGGGACAGGGCCTTGAATGGCTACACCTTC. Its protein product is CSGWDRALNGYTF. The full variable domain, with the rest looked up from reference TRBV29-1 and TRBJ1-2, is SAVISQKPSRDICQRGTSLTIQCQVDSQVTMMFWYRQQPGQSLTLIATANQGSEATYESGFVIDKFPISRPNLTFSTLTVSNMSPEDSSIYLCSGWDRALNGYTFGSGTRLTVV.

As regards this clone: The sample carries other DNA sequences with the same CDR3. V is TRBV9 and J is TRBJ2-6; D call uncertain. Deletions cut 0 bases from V and 1 base from J, with 2 bases between. The CDR3 is 14 residues long. Germline CDR1 and CDR2: SGDLS and YYNGEE. The CDR3 sequence is CASSVGSGANVLTF. The CDR3 DNA follows: TGTGCCAGCAGCGTAGGATCTGGGGCCAACGTCCTGACTTTC. The full variable domain, completed using reference TRBV9 and TRBJ2-6, is DSGVTQTPKHLITATGQRVTLRCSPRSGDLSVYWYQQSLDQGLQFLIQYYNGEERAKGNILERFSAQQFPDLHSELNLSSLELGDSALYFCASSVGSGANVLTFGAGSRLTVL.

The CDR3 loop is CASSPGQLNTEAFF. Here the CDR3 DNA reads TGTGCCAGCAGCCCGGGACAATTGAACACTGAAGCTTTCTTT. The chain uses TRBV7-2 and TRBJ1-1; D is perhaps TRBD1 (6 bases). This CDR3 region has 14 residues. Between the trimmed V and J ends, which lost 5 bases and 0 bases, there was a span of 10 bases. The germline gives CDR1 SGHTA, CDR2 FQGNSA.